Each of the 32 T cell receptor beta chains below was sequenced from the same sample in a study of blood T cell repertoires in COVID-19. The assay was immunoSEQ multiplex PCR, and TCRdb's table has in-frame clones only and misses some. The sample contains around 200,000 clones, roughly 86% of which appear only once. The sample comprised peripheral blood. The receptors here all came from a man between 70 and 80 years old with acute or convalescent COVID-19.

The chain combines TRBV27 with TRBJ2-7, with D possibly TRBD1 on 6 matching bases. Per germline, CDR1 MNHEY and CDR2 SMNVEV (reference sequence). The ends were cut back, 5 bases at V and 5 bases at J, with 22 bases in the middle. The CDR3 consists of 16 residues. The CDR3 sequence: CASSHRAIYVFDEQYF. DNA of the CDR3: TGTGCCAGCAGTCACAGGGCCATCTATGTGTTTGACGAGCAGTACTTC.

A note on this clone: The sample holds other DNA sequences that translate to the same CDR3. The chain employs TRBV6-5 and TRBJ1-5, with 7 bases that match TRBD1. CDR3 size: 15 residues. V dropped 5 bases and J dropped 2; count of bases not matched to a gene: 6. From germline, CDR1 is MNHEY and CDR2 SVGAGI. CDR3 sequence: CASSRQGGGNQPQHF. The CDR3 DNA reads as TGTGCCAGCAGTAGACAGGGCGGAGGCAATCAGCCCCAGCATTTT.

CDR3 protein: CASSGRTGRGNTIYF. CDR3 DNA sequence: TGCGCCAGCAGCGGAAGGACAGGGCGAGGAAACACCATATATTTT. This chain connects TRBV4-3 to TRBJ1-3, with 8 bases lining up with TRBD1. The CDR3 consists of 15 residues. The germline gives CDR1 LGHNA, CDR2 YSLEER. V gave up 5 bases and J gave up 4 bases; unmatched junction bases: 7.

This chain links TRBV7-2 with TRBJ2-7; a possible D gene is TRBD2 (5 bases). V lost 5 bases and J lost 2, with 13 bases in between. There are 14 residues in the CDR3. The germline V gene has CDR1 SGHTA and CDR2 FQGNSA. The CDR3 spells CASSRGRATYEQYF. In DNA form, the CDR3 reads TGTGCCAGCAGCAGAGGGCGGGCTACCTACGAGCAGTACTTC.

The CDR3 coding sequence is TGTGCCAGCAGTGGTGAGGCGAACACTGAAGCTTTCTTT. Translation gives CASSGEANTEAFF. The chain is built from TRBV2 and TRBJ1-1; D unresolved. This CDR3 contains 13 residues. Germline V CDR1 and CDR2: SNHLY, FYNNEI. V was shortened by 4 bases and J by 1 base, with 7 bases between the two germline ends.

J is TRBJ1-5 and V is TRBV20-1; TRBD1 aligns across 9 bases. This CDR3 has 15 amino acids. Germline-derived CDR1 and CDR2 are DFQATT and SNEGSKA (reference sequence). V lost 3 bases to trimming and J lost 5 bases; unmatched junction nucleotides: 8. The CDR3 region is CSASRTGAGDQPQHF. CDR3 nucleotides: TGCAGTGCTAGTCGGACAGGGGCAGGCGATCAGCCCCAGCATTTT.

V is TRBV11-3 and J is TRBJ2-3; D might be TRBD2 (6 bases). The V gene lost 1 base and the J gene lost 5 bases, with 10 bases spanning the gap. The CDR3 sequence is 14 residues long. Per germline, CDR1 SGHNT and CDR2 YENEEA. CDR3 nucleotides: TGTGCCAGCAGCTTAGGCGGGGTGGAAGATACGCAGTATTTT. The encoded protein is CASSLGGVEDTQYF.

The chain joins TRBV9 to TRBJ1-2; weak D call: TRBD1 (6 bases). The CDR3 loop spans 15 amino acids. The germline gives CDR1 SGDLS, CDR2 YYNGEE. Trimming took off 1 base at V and 1 base at J, with 11 bases between the two ends. The chain's CDR3 is CASSVTGHFNYGYTF. The CDR3 nucleotides are TGTGCCAGCAGCGTAACGGGACACTTTAACTATGGCTACACCTTC.

As to this clone: The conserved final phenylalanine or tryptophan is absent from the CDR3, which likely points to a read error. The limits of the CDR3 on the DNA are not certain, so only TCRdb's listed CDR3 is given. The gene calls are TRBV6-5 and TRBJ2-7; the listed D gene, TRBD1, was not tested against the DNA. Germline CDR1 is MNHEY and CDR2 is SVGAGI. Counting both end residues, the CDR3 totals 13 amino acids. This CDR3 reads CASSSETGTGGQC.

With regard to this clone: This sample also contains other DNA sequences that code for the same CDR3. The J gene is TRBJ2-3, the V gene TRBV24-1; 8 bases match TRBD2. Germline V gives CDR1 KGHDR, CDR2 SFDVKD. V was clipped by 4 bases and J by 5 bases; unmatched bases: 7. The CDR3 length is 15 residues. CDR3 region: CATSDPRGAGDTQYF. CDR3 in DNA: TGTGCCACCAGTGACCCGCGGGGGGCTGGAGATACGCAGTATTTT.

The genes are TRBV19 and TRBJ1-2; D gene unclear. The CDR3 is made up of 13 amino acids. Germline V gene lookup returns CDR1 LNHDA and CDR2 SQIVND (reference sequence). The V and J ends lost 1 base and 4 bases respectively, with 7 bases between them. The CDR3 here is CASSIVDTYGYTF. The CDR3 coding sequence is TGTGCCAGTAGTATAGTCGACACCTATGGCTACACCTTC.

This rearrangement joins TRBV24-1 to TRBJ1-2, with 10 bases matching TRBD1. The CDR3 loop spans 14 amino acids. CDR1 and CDR2 from the germline V gene are KGHDR and SFDVKD. V lost 3 bases and J lost 6; bases outside the gene matches: 3. The DNA of the CDR3 is TGTGCCACCAGTGATCCTGGACAGGGGGATGGCTACACCTTC. Translated, it gives CATSDPGQGDGYTF.

This rearrangement joins TRBV27 to TRBJ1-4, with D perhaps TRBD1 (6 bases). Germline V lookup: CDR1 MNHEY, CDR2 SMNVEV (reference sequence). V lost 0 bases, J lost 3 bases, and 11 bases lay in between. The CDR3 contains 16 residues. The CDR3 bases are TGTGCCAGCAGTTTATCGTGGGGGCTGTCTAATGAAAAACTGTTTTTT. Its translation: CASSLSWGLSNEKLFF.

The chain combines TRBV24-1 with TRBJ1-1; TRBD1 matches 9 bases. Losses at the gene ends were 5 bases for V and 1 base for J; bases not matched to a gene: 4. The germline CDR1 and CDR2 sequences are KGHDR and SFDVKD. The length of the CDR3 is 15 residues. Here the CDR3 DNA reads TGTGCCACCAGTGCCGGACAGGGGAGGAACACTGAAGCTTTCTTT. Protein: CATSAGQGRNTEAFF.

This clone came up once. This chain joins TRBV28 and TRBJ2-5, with 10 bases lining up with TRBD1. The CDR3 is 14 amino acids. The germline CDR1 and CDR2 sequences are MDHEN and SYDVKM. V was pared by 6 bases and J by 4 bases, with 5 bases of the junction left unmatched. CDR3 amino acids: CASSWTGGRETQYF. CDR3 sequence (DNA): TGTGCCAGCAGCTGGACAGGGGGGAGAGAGACCCAGTACTTC.

The genes are TRBV29-1 and TRBJ2-5; 12 bases fit TRBD1. CDR3 length: 15 residues. V trimming: 4 bases; J trimming: 8 bases; junction bases outside the gene matches: 11. Germline V gives CDR1 SQVTM, CDR2 ANQGSEA. CDR3 loop: CSVAGGTGGSATQYF. CDR3 coding DNA: TGCAGCGTTGCGGGTGGGACAGGGGGCAGCGCAACCCAGTACTTC.

V gene TRBV5-1 combines with J gene TRBJ1-2; 8 nucleotides line up with TRBD1. Losses at the gene ends were 1 base for V and 6 bases for J; bases not matched to a gene: 8. CDR1 is SGHRS, CDR2 YFSETQ, per germline. The CDR3 loop spans 15 amino acids. CDR3 coding DNA: TGCGCCAGCAGCTTGTTTGGACAGGGTCCGAATGGCTACACCTTC. This codes for CASSLFGQGPNGYTF.

The chain uses TRBV5-1 and TRBJ1-5, with 8 nucleotides matching TRBD1. CDR3 length: 15 residues. CDR1 SGHRS and CDR2 YFSETQ come from the germline V gene. The V gene end was trimmed by 4 bases and the J gene end by 7 bases; junction bases not matched to a gene: 10. CDR3 sequence (DNA): TGCGCCAGCAGCCGACAGGGGATGGAAGGCCAGCCCCAGCATTTT. This gives the protein CASSRQGMEGQPQHF.

V usage is TRBV4-2 and J usage is TRBJ1-6; D remains ambiguous. The length of the CDR3 is 16 residues. Between the trimmed V and J ends, which lost 2 bases and 10 bases, there was a span of 18 bases. CDR1 is LGHNA, CDR2 YNFKEQ, per germline. CDR3 in amino acids: CASSQRESRVRSPLHF. In nucleotides, the CDR3 is TGTGCCAGCAGCCAAAGAGAGTCGAGGGTTCGGTCACCCCTCCACTTT.

The chain employs TRBV18 and TRBJ2-5; 13 nucleotides line up with TRBD2. There are 16 residues in the CDR3. J gave up 3 bases and V 3 bases, and 4 bases lay outside the gene matches. The germline V gene has CDR1 KGHSH and CDR2 LQKENI. This chain's CDR3 is CASSPWTSGSKETQYF. CDR3 nucleotide sequence: TGTGCCAGCTCACCCTGGACTAGCGGGAGTAAAGAGACCCAGTACTTC. The full variable domain, with the rest looked up from reference TRBV18 and TRBJ2-5, is NAGVMQNPRHLVRRRGQEARLRCSPMKGHSHVYWYRQLPEEGLKFMVYLQKENIIDESGMPKERFSAEFPKEGPSILRIQQVVRGDSAAYFCASSPWTSGSKETQYFGPGTRLLVL.

The gene calls are TRBV6-5 and TRBJ1-2, with D perhaps TRBD1 (5 bases). Germline CDR1 MNHEY, CDR2 SVGAGI. This CDR3 comprises 14 residues. Deletions cut 6 bases from V and 4 bases from J, with 15 bases between. CDR3 nucleotide sequence: TGTGCCAGCAGCTCCCCCACAGGTTCCTATGGCTACACCTTC. Translating gives CASSSPTGSYGYTF.

V usage is TRBV28 and J usage is TRBJ1-2, with D possibly being TRBD1 (6 bases). Germline loops: CDR1 MDHEN, CDR2 SYDVKM. This CDR3 region has 11 residues. V was cut by 7 bases and J by 8 bases, with 11 bases left in between. CDR3 sequence: CASTTGRGYTF. The CDR3 DNA is TGTGCCAGCACCACAGGGCGAGGCTACACCTTC.

This clone occurred a few times. CDR3 nucleotide sequence: TGTGCCAGCAGTTTATCCGGAGGAGGGGTTGTGCCCCAGCATTTT. Translated: CASSLSGGGVVPQHF. This chain links TRBV28 with TRBJ1-5, with a possible D match to TRBD1 (5 bases). CDR3 size: 15 residues. V was pared by 1 base and J by 9 bases, with 16 bases between. Germline CDR1 and CDR2: MDHEN and SYDVKM.

The CDR3 region has the DNA TGCGCCAGCAGCCAAGTTATCCCTAGTGGTTCACCCCTCCACTTT. This codes for CASSQVIPSGSPLHF. This chain connects TRBV4-1 to TRBJ1-6; D remains ambiguous. The CDR3 runs to 15 residues. V was trimmed by 1 base and J by 9 bases, leaving 13 bases between them. Germline values: CDR1 MGHRA, CDR2 YSYEKL.

This clone came up once. CDR3 nucleotides: TGCGCCAGCAGCTTCGGACAGGGAAGCACCTACGAGCAGTACTTC. Residues: CASSFGQGSTYEQYF. The chain is built from TRBV5-1 and TRBJ2-7; 8 bases fit TRBD1. This CDR3 spans 15 amino acids. J gave up 2 bases and V 2 bases, and 6 bases lay outside the gene matches. Germline lookup yields CDR1 SGHRS and CDR2 YFSETQ.

This chain's CDR3 is CASSQSLGGEQFF. The CDR3 bases are TGTGCCAGCAGCCAATCGTTGGGGGGGGAGCAGTTCTTC. The rearrangement uses TRBV14 and TRBJ2-1, with 7 positions matching TRBD2. The CDR3 sequence is 13 residues long. Germline V CDR1 and CDR2: SGHDN, FVKESK. The junction had 5 bases not matched to a gene; V was cut back by 2 bases and J by 10 bases.

J is TRBJ1-5 and V is TRBV28; D is undetermined. Germline CDR1 and CDR2: MDHEN and SYDVKM. This CDR3 has 15 amino acids. Trimming removed 3 bases at V and 4 bases at J, with 13 bases between. The chain's CDR3 is CASSFRGRGNQPQHF. The CDR3, as DNA: TGTGCCAGCAGTTTCCGCGGGCGCGGGAATCAGCCCCAGCATTTT.

This clone showed up just once. The chain has TRBV6-5 and TRBJ2-6, with 8 bases identical to TRBD1. Trimming removed 4 bases from V and 4 bases from J; junction bases left unmatched: 6. The CDR3 covers 16 residues. Germline values: CDR1 MNHEY, CDR2 SVGAGI. CDR3 sequence reads: CASSFTTGEGANVLTF. As DNA, the CDR3 is TGTGCCAGCAGTTTTACGACAGGGGAAGGGGCCAACGTCCTGACTTTC.

The chain carries TRBV9 and TRBJ2-5; 9 bases line up with TRBD2. This CDR3 is built from 16 residues. CDR1 and CDR2 (germline): SGDLS, YYNGEE. V was clipped by 2 bases and J by 3 bases; unmatched bases: 8. The CDR3 protein is CASSVSAASGKETQYF. CDR3 DNA sequence: TGTGCCAGCAGCGTTTCGGCGGCTAGCGGGAAAGAGACCCAGTACTTC.

This chain connects TRBV11-3 to TRBJ2-1, with D maybe TRBD1 (6 bases). V dropped 2 bases and J dropped 7 bases, with 12 bases sitting between them. Germline CDR1 is SGHNT and CDR2 is YENEEA. This CDR3 has 14 amino acids. The DNA of the CDR3 is TGTGCCAGCAGCTTAAGGGGGACATTTAATGAGCAGTTCTTC. It yields the protein CASSLRGTFNEQFF.

The V call is TRBV6-4, the J call TRBJ1-6; TRBD1 aligns across 7 bases. After removal of 6 bases from V and 5 bases from J, the junction contained 7 bases not matched to a gene. CDR3 size: 15 residues. The germline V gene has CDR1 MRHNA and CDR2 SNTAGT. The CDR3 bases are TGTGCCAGCAGCCTGGAGACAGGGAATAATTCACCCCTCCACTTT. This encodes CASSLETGNNSPLHF.

This CDR3 is CASSAAAGGPRNEQFF. In DNA form, the CDR3 reads TGTGCCAGCAGCGCCGCGGCGGGAGGGCCCCGAAATGAGCAGTTCTTC. V usage is TRBV9 and J usage is TRBJ2-1, with 9 bases fitting TRBD2. CDR1 and CDR2 (germline): SGDLS, YYNGEE. The ends lost 3 bases at V and 7 bases at J; junction bases unmatched: 11. The CDR3 consists of 16 residues.